Below, 21 T cell receptor beta chains from the same sample are listed, as sequenced in a study of identical twins. TCRdb re-derived calls from the 5' RACE reads in MiXCR, one entry per CDR3 protein. Here the sample spans hundreds of thousands of distinct CDR3 sequences, 5.5% to 6.5% being singletons. Sample: naive T cells sorted from blood. All receptors derive from a man between 18 and 29 years old in good health.

This clonotype was counted many times. The rearrangement joins TRBV6-5 to TRBJ1-2; no clear D gene. V lost 0 bases and J 8 bases, leaving 10 bases between the germline ends. Germline V gives CDR1 MNHEY, CDR2 SVGAGI. The CDR3 has 13 residues. The DNA of the CDR3 is TGTGCCAGCAGTTACTCGACTGGGATCGGCTACACCTTC. Translation: CASSYSTGIGYTF.

This clonotype was counted ten times or more. This rearrangement joins TRBV20-1 to TRBJ2-3; possibly TRBD1 for D (5 bases). The CDR3 has 13 residues. Germline V gene sequence: CDR1 DFQATT, CDR2 SNEGSKA (reference sequence). V was pared by 6 bases and J by 2 bases, with 12 bases between. The CDR3 here is CSANAGNTDTQYF. The CDR3 DNA follows: TGCAGTGCCAATGCAGGGAACACAGATACGCAGTATTTT.

At least ten counts were recorded for this clonotype. The chain carries TRBV6-2 or TRBV6-3 and TRBJ2-7, with 7 bases that match TRBD1. Germline V gives CDR1 MNHEY, CDR2 SVGEGT. V lost 8 bases, J lost 1 base, and 11 bases stayed unmatched. The CDR3 covers 15 residues. The CDR3 loop is CASGDSVNPSYEQYF. The CDR3 nucleotides read TGTGCCAGCGGGGACAGCGTAAACCCATCCTACGAGCAGTACTTC.

This clonotype was picked up many times. J is TRBJ2-1 and V is TRBV7-2; TRBD2 matches 11 bases. The CDR3 has 16 residues. Losses at the gene ends were 5 bases for V and 6 bases for J; bases not matched to a gene: 9. From germline, CDR1 is SGHTA and CDR2 FQGNSA. Written as DNA, the CDR3 is TGTGCCAGCAGCAACCCCGGGACTAGCGGAGCCAATGAGCAGTTCTTC. Protein product: CASSNPGTSGANEQFF.

The chain has TRBV5-1 and TRBJ2-7, with TRBD1 identical over 10 bases. The germline V gene has CDR1 SGHRS and CDR2 YFSETQ. The CDR3 is 13 amino acids. J gave up 2 bases and V 7 bases, and 3 bases lay outside the gene matches. This CDR3 is CASRDRGTYEQYF. CDR3 coding DNA: TGCGCCAGCCGGGACAGGGGAACCTACGAGCAGTACTTC.

This clonotype showed up many times. This rearrangement joins TRBV25-1 to TRBJ1-2; 7 nucleotides match TRBD1. The germline V gene has CDR1 MGHDK and CDR2 SYGVNS. The length of the CDR3 is 13 residues. V trimming: 4 bases; J trimming: 8 bases; junction bases outside the gene matches: 7. CDR3 in amino acids: CASSVGGARGYTF. The CDR3 DNA sequence: TGTGCCAGCAGTGTAGGGGGCGCGAGGGGCTACACCTTC.

The table lists this clonotype with many counts. This chain links TRBV29-1 with TRBJ2-2, with D unclear. Trimming removed 4 bases from V and 4 bases from J, with 13 bases in between. This CDR3 spans 14 amino acids. Germline V lookup: CDR1 SQVTM, CDR2 ANQGSEA. The CDR3 region is CSVVWQRGTGELFF. For the CDR3, the DNA is TGCAGCGTTGTGTGGCAACGCGGCACCGGGGAGCTGTTTTTT.

The CDR3 region is CASSLNQFLTASGYEQYF. DNA of the CDR3: TGTGCCAGCAGCTTAAATCAATTTTTGACTGCTTCAGGCTACGAGCAGTACTTC. The chain uses TRBV11-1 and TRBJ2-7; D is undetermined. Trimming removed 2 bases at V and 3 bases at J, with 23 bases between. Germline V gene sequence: CDR1 SGHAT, CDR2 FQDESV (reference sequence). CDR3 length: 18 amino acids.

This chain joins TRBV6-1 and TRBJ2-3; D gene ambiguous. V was cut by 5 bases and J by 0 bases, with 15 bases left in between. The germline gives CDR1 MNHNS, CDR2 SASEGT. This CDR3 is 16 amino acids long. For the CDR3, the DNA is TGTGCCAGCAGTCCCCTGACGGGCTTTAGCACAGATACGCAGTATTTT. Translation gives CASSPLTGFSTDTQYF.

This chain joins TRBV3-1 and TRBJ2-2, with D perhaps given as TRBD1 or TRBD2 (5 bases each). The V end lost 0 bases, the J end lost 6 bases, and 11 bases lay between the germline ends. The length of the CDR3 is 15 residues. The germline V gene encodes CDR1 LGHDT and CDR2 YNNKEL (reference sequence). The chain's CDR3 is CASSQDLGVAGELFF. CDR3 sequence (DNA): TGTGCCAGCAGCCAAGATCTGGGGGTCGCCGGGGAGCTGTTTTTT.

This clonotype was detected many times. The genes are TRBV5-1 and TRBJ2-1; 12 nucleotides match TRBD2. The V gene's germline CDR1 is SGHRS and CDR2 YFSETQ. CDR3 length equals 15 residues. J was trimmed by 10 bases and V by 6 bases; bases with no gene match: 11. The DNA of the CDR3 is TGCGCCAGCAACTTCCTAGCGGGAGGGCCTGGGGAGCAGTTCTTC. As protein: CASNFLAGGPGEQFF. Full variable domain (remainder filled in from reference TRBV5-1 and TRBJ2-1): KAGVTQTPRYLIKTRGQQVTLSCSPISGHRSVSWYQQTPGQGLQFLFEYFSETQRNKGNFPGRFSGRQFSNSRSEMNVSTLELGDSALYLCASNFLAGGPGEQFFGPGTRLTVL.

This clonotype appeared a few times. V is TRBV5-6 and J is TRBJ1-5; possibly TRBD1 for D (6 bases). The CDR3 runs to 16 residues. Germline loops: CDR1 SGHDT, CDR2 YYEEEE. Trimming pared 0 bases from V and 3 bases from J, leaving 13 bases between. The CDR3 DNA follows: TGTGCCAGCAGCTTGGCCAGGGGCATTGACAATCAGCCCCAGCATTTT. It translates to CASSLARGIDNQPQHF.

The chain recombines TRBV9 with TRBJ2-7, with D unresolved. CDR3 length equals 15 residues. Per germline, CDR1 SGDLS and CDR2 YYNGEE. V shed 0 bases and J shed 0 bases, with 10 bases lying between them. This chain's CDR3 is CASSVAPASSYEQYF. The CDR3, as DNA: TGTGCCAGCAGCGTAGCCCCCGCGAGCTCCTACGAGCAGTACTTC.

This clonotype was detected only a few times. The rearrangement joins TRBV18 to TRBJ2-3; 7 bases line up with TRBD2. Germline lookup yields CDR1 KGHSH and CDR2 LQKENI. The CDR3 totals 17 residues. J gave up 3 bases and V 3 bases, and 12 bases lay outside the gene matches. The CDR3 nucleotides read TGTGCCAGCTCACCGTTCACGGGCGGGAGTCAAACAGATACGCAGTATTTT. Its protein is CASSPFTGGSQTDTQYF.

The chain uses TRBV19 and TRBJ2-1; TRBD1 aligns across 8 bases. The CDR3 is 15 amino acids. V was clipped by 3 bases and J by 4 bases; unmatched bases: 5. Looked up from germline, CDR1 is LNHDA and CDR2 is SQIVND (reference sequence). DNA of the CDR3: TGTGCCAGTAGTATTCAGGGGGCGAGGTACAATGAGCAGTTCTTC. Translated, it gives CASSIQGARYNEQFF.

This clonotype was seen ten or more times. The chain links TRBV20-1 to TRBJ2-1; tentatively, D is TRBD2 (6 bases). With 3 bases removed from V and 0 bases from J, the gap between germline ends came to 15 bases. The germline gives CDR1 DFQATT, CDR2 SNEGSKA (reference sequence). The CDR3 sequence is 16 residues long. The CDR3 is CSASGEERASYNEQFF. The CDR3 nucleotides are TGCAGTGCTAGTGGGGAGGAGCGGGCCTCCTACAATGAGCAGTTCTTC.

This clonotype was counted ten times or more. This rearrangement joins TRBV6-1 to TRBJ2-1, with 7 bases aligning to TRBD1. J lost 7 bases, V lost 7 bases, and 7 bases had no gene match. The CDR3 sequence is 13 residues long. Germline loops: CDR1 MNHNS, CDR2 SASEGT. CDR3 region: CASKGASWNEQFF. Written as DNA, the CDR3 is TGTGCCAGCAAGGGGGCTTCCTGGAATGAGCAGTTCTTC.

This clonotype was counted ten times or more. This chain joins TRBV4-1 and TRBJ2-2; possibly TRBD2 for D (5 bases). Germline assignment: CDR1 MGHRA and CDR2 YSYEKL. V shed 1 base and J shed 7 bases, with 13 bases lying between them. CDR3 size: 15 residues. As DNA, the CDR3 is TGCGCCAGCAGCCAAGCTGGGAGTGGGGACGGGGAGCTGTTTTTT. It yields the protein CASSQAGSGDGELFF.

This clonotype was picked up many times. The chain recombines TRBV20-1 with TRBJ2-7, with D uncertain. Per germline, CDR1 DFQATT and CDR2 SNEGSKA (reference sequence). V was shortened by 5 bases and J by 5 bases, with 19 bases between the two germline ends. This CDR3 spans 14 amino acids. CDR3 residues: CSAPGKVPLNEQYF. Written as DNA, the CDR3 is TGCAGTGCTCCAGGAAAGGTGCCGCTCAACGAGCAGTACTTC.

Many counts were recorded for this clonotype. The genes are TRBV10-3 and TRBJ2-1; 7 bases map to TRBD1. The J segment lost 7 bases and the V segment lost 0 bases, leaving 3 bases of the junction unmatched. This CDR3 region has 14 residues. The V gene's germline CDR1 is ENHRY and CDR2 SYGVKD. CDR3 sequence reads: CAISESWTGNEQFF. CDR3 nucleotides: TGTGCCATCAGTGAGTCGTGGACAGGTAATGAGCAGTTCTTC.

This clonotype was observed a few times. The rearrangement joins TRBV3-1 to TRBJ2-7, with TRBD2 matching over 7 bases. V lost 7 bases, J lost 6 bases, and 21 bases stayed unmatched. Looked up from germline, CDR1 is LGHDT and CDR2 is YNNKEL (reference sequence). The CDR3 consists of 17 residues. DNA of the CDR3: TGTGCCAGCAACCGTCAGCTAACTAGCGAGGACTTTTTCGAGCAGTACGTC. Its translation is CASNRQLTSEDFFEQYV.